A selection of T cell receptor beta chains follows, all from one sample in a study of cytomegalovirus exposure and HLA in healthy donors. Method: immunoSEQ multiplex PCR; TCRdb's copy keeps in-frame clones and lacks some. The repertoire has about 81,000 clones, 70% to 80% of them found once; the top ten carry under 3%. Sample: PBMCs. Every receptor here comes from a man aged 50-59 years in good health and CMV-seropositive. Both conserved end residues are part of each CDR3. Each record gives: V gene, D gene, CDR3 protein. D genes are given only for firm matches.

v_call: TRBV2; d_call: NA; cdr3_aa: CASRGGNYGYTF
v_call: TRBV4-3; d_call: NA; cdr3_aa: CASSQERGSRFDGYTF
v_call: TRBV27; d_call: NA; cdr3_aa: CASSWSPAVTQYF
v_call: TRBV18; d_call: TRBD1; cdr3_aa: CASSREQGTGELFF
v_call: TRBV7-6; d_call: TRBD1; cdr3_aa: CASSLGTGGSPYSNQPQHF
v_call: TRBV11-3; d_call: NA; cdr3_aa: CASSIWSNNEQFF
v_call: TRBV7-3; d_call: TRBD2; cdr3_aa: CASSALPSGGINEQFF
v_call: TRBV19; d_call: NA; cdr3_aa: CASSISGAGSSYEQYF
v_call: TRBV11-3; d_call: NA; cdr3_aa: CASSYTWGGETEAFF
v_call: TRBV5-1; d_call: TRBD2; cdr3_aa: CASSLGLAVSYEQYF
v_call: TRBV2; d_call: NA; cdr3_aa: CASTKALGGSQYF
v_call: TRBV2; d_call: TRBD2; cdr3_aa: CASNGLAGDEQYF
v_call: TRBV5-4; d_call: NA; cdr3_aa: CASSSDSPAFYGYTF
v_call: TRBV19; d_call: TRBD1; cdr3_aa: CASRETGPRLNEQYF
v_call: TRBV18; d_call: NA; cdr3_aa: CASSPRPDNTEAFF
v_call: TRBV2; d_call: TRBD1; cdr3_aa: CASSRDRDTQYF
v_call: TRBV7-8; d_call: NA; cdr3_aa: CASSLGGTRGDQPQHF
v_call: TRBV18; d_call: TRBD1; cdr3_aa: CASPTDRAETQYF
v_call: TRBV7-2; d_call: NA; cdr3_aa: CASSPSTGKGTDTQYF
v_call: TRBV5-6; d_call: NA; cdr3_aa: CASSLAGYSTDTQYF
v_call: TRBV4-1; d_call: TRBD1; cdr3_aa: CASSQKGQGWEKLFF
v_call: TRBV6-5; d_call: NA; cdr3_aa: CASSPRRVKETQYF
v_call: TRBV18; d_call: NA; cdr3_aa: CASSPPDSYGYTF
v_call: TRBV2; d_call: TRBD1; cdr3_aa: CASTTGAGTGVSGYTF
v_call: TRBV5-3; d_call: NA; cdr3_aa: CARSFIYEQYF
v_call: TRBV7-9; d_call: TRBD2; cdr3_aa: CASSSIQRTRGDEQFF
v_call: TRBV14; d_call: NA; cdr3_aa: CASSQGQGYGYTF
v_call: TRBV14; d_call: NA; cdr3_aa: CASSQEPGRRDEQYF
v_call: TRBV5-5; d_call: NA; cdr3_aa: CASSFDPTRVSGETNEKLFF
v_call: TRBV11-2; d_call: NA; cdr3_aa: CASSLGPQGMNTEAFF
v_call: TRBV12-2; d_call: NA; cdr3_aa: CASRLKLLPRYNEQFF
v_call: TRBV7-6; d_call: NA; cdr3_aa: CASSLGAERPHEQFF
v_call: TRBV6-1; d_call: NA; cdr3_aa: CASSEEEGRKTQYF
v_call: TRBV5-6; d_call: TRBD1; cdr3_aa: CASSLPGTGADNEQFF
v_call: TRBV27; d_call: NA; cdr3_aa: CASSLRGVSNQPQHF
v_call: TRBV12-5; d_call: NA; cdr3_aa: CASGLDPRQGSYEQYF
v_call: TRBV4-1; d_call: NA; cdr3_aa: CASSTPGGNYGYTF
v_call: TRBV5-1; d_call: NA; cdr3_aa: CASSLIGGISYEQYF
v_call: TRBV18; d_call: NA; cdr3_aa: CASSPDQGALGNTIYF
v_call: TRBV27; d_call: TRBD2; cdr3_aa: CASSLSSPGGPKNIQYF